This T cell receptor beta chain was sequenced during a study of technical replicates of blood from several donors. CDR3 length equals 19 residues. Generated by immunoSEQ multiplex PCR, the TCRdb table keeps only in-frame clones and is missing some. The sample carries about 74,000 clones, more than 85% recorded once. The clonotype was recovered from a human donor in good health. This chain connects TRBV21-1 to TRBJ1-5. TRBV21-1 is described as a pseudogene. Material for sequencing was T cells isolated from PBMCs. The CDR3 loop reads CASSMWGELPIYSNQPQHF. In DNA form, the CDR3 reads TGTGCCAGCAGCATGTGGGGAGAACTACCTATTTATAGCAATCAGCCCCAGCATTTT.